This record concerns one TCR beta chain sequence. Its specificity is unknown. This entry comes from a study of T cells expressing NK-cell markers. About the study: Sorted T-cell subsets CD3+CD56+NKG2C+, CD3+CD56+NKG2C- and CD3+CD56-NKG2C+ were TCR beta-sequenced. General study points: Researchers report these clonotypes also headed the CD3+CD56-NKG2C+ fraction in a handful of donors. Dominant NKG2C+ clonotypes made up about 1.0-7.0% of CD8+ T cells in six donors.

5'RACE template switching with UMIs generated TCR beta cDNA. TCRdb processed the 5' RACE reads again and assigns one entry to each CDR3 protein, with no DNA. This listing includes some 390,000 distinct CDR3 sequences. Germline CDR1 is DFQATT and CDR2 is SNEGSKA (reference sequence). CDR3 length: 13 residues. This receptor was obtained from a woman aged 45-65 years in good health. What was sequenced was blood T cells: a sorted CD56 or NKG2C T cell subset, CD4+ or CD8+ T cells, or bulk PBMC T cells (not recorded which). The gene calls are TRBV20-1 and TRBJ1-3. CDR3 loop: CSAKGPHGDTIYF.